This T cell receptor beta chain came from a study of a mutant IDH1 vaccine in newly diagnosed glioma (dated by TCRdb to the early 2020s). Turning to the overall study: The roughly 32 treated patients were approximately 62% male and around 38% female, with a mean age of around 40 years. Longitudinal TCRB deep sequencing was done for 25 to 30 treated patients, wherever samples were available for exploratory analyses. Peripheral blood samples were drawn at six visits, namely V03 (baseline), V05, V07, V10, V12 and V13. Before enrollment, most patients had been given radiochemotherapy with temozolomide as standard therapy, while the rest had received either radiotherapy alone or temozolomide alone.

Results and caveats for the whole study, not just this receptor: Across multiple MHC alleles, vaccine-induced immune responses were seen in 90% to 95% of patients. Pseudoprogression seemed to be unrelated to changes in the top peripheral T cell clonotypes found by TCRB sequencing. According to the authors, sample limitations meant that analyses of patient blood samples could not be reproduced. PBMC samples for TCRB deep sequencing were selected based on availability.

V is pruned by 5 bases and J by 4 bases, leaving 6 bases of the junction without a gene match. The CDR3 goes from the cysteine to the phenylalanine over 14 residues. Solely the CDR3 DNA is kept, with 42 bases framed from the first base. Looking up the germline V gene yields CDR1 SNHLY and CDR2 FYNNEI. Details on this clone: No cognate antigen has been identified for it. No much larger clone exists at a distance of one base, and base qualities are not known.

The sample's time point label is to be understood as: baseline, week 1 (first vaccination visit). The label giving this sample's treatment or condition can be read as: pre-vaccination baseline after standard-of-care therapy. The donors had newly diagnosed IDH1-mutant astrocytomas of WHO grade 3 or 4 that showed loss of nuclear ATRX. The samples were drawn from NOA16, a multicentre, single-arm, open-label phase I trial in Germany that tested a mutant IDH1 peptide vaccine in humans for the first time. For immunogenicity testing, the blood drawn at visit V03 was used as the baseline sample. Genomic DNA for TCRB sequencing was extracted from EDTA blood using the DNeasy Blood and Tissue Kit. Library prep was done by the immunoSEQ multiplex PCR assay. Rearranged TCR beta chain sequences were amplified using the hsTCRB Kit according to the manufacturer's protocol. TCRB libraries were sequenced on an Illumina MiSeq. Processing in the source paper ran as follows. Demultiplexing, trimming and gene mapping were performed with the kit vendor's proprietary platform. The table comes from immuneACCESS by way of TCRdb, which keeps in-frame sequences with V and J called. Part of the clones is missing from these tables; in studies checked, under half for an unresolved V gene and the rest for unknown reasons. That table furnishes V, J and clone size, whereas the DNA furnished D and trimming. Counted in this sample were about 35,000 clones; approximately 91% of them appeared once. The ten largest clones add up to around 5% of the sample.

The rearrangement combines TRBV2 with TRBJ1-1; 8 nucleotides in the junction match TRBD1. Sequences were derived from PBMCs, sampled from a glioma patient treated with radiotherapy, temozolomide or both. The sequence was obtained from a middle-aged woman with glioma. The CDR3 corresponds to CASSSDRASTEAFF. At the DNA level, the sequence is TGTGCCAGCAGTTCGGACAGGGCTAGCACTGAAGCTTTCTTT.